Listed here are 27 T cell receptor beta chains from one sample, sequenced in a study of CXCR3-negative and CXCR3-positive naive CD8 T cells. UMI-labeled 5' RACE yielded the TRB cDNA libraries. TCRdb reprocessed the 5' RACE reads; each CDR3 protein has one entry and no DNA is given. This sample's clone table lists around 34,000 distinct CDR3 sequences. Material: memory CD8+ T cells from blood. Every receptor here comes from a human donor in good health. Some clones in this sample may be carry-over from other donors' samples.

The CDR3 spells CASSARDGQNNEQFF. The V gene is TRBV5-1, the J gene TRBJ2-1; TCRdb's assignment of TRBD1 cannot be checked, as there is no DNA. The length of the CDR3 is 15 residues. The germline CDR1 and CDR2 sequences are SGHRS and YFSETQ.

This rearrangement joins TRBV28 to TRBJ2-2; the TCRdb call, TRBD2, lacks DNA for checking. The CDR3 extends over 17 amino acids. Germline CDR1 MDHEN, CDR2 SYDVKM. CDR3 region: CASSKYHGDLASGELFF.

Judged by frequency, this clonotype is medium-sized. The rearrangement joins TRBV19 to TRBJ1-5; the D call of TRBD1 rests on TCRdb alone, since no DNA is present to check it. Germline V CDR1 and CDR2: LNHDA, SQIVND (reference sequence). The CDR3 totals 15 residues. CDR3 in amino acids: CASTMTGQSNQPQHF.

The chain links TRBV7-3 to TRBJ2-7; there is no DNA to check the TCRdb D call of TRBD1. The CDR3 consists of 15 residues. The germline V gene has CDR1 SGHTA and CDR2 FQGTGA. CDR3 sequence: CASSKGQGNPYEQYF.

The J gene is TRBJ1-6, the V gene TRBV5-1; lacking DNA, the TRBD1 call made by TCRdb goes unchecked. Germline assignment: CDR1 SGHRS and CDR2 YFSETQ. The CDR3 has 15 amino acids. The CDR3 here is CASSQGTGNDEPLHF.

This CDR3 is CASSPPDDEQFF. This sequence joins TRBV28 and TRBJ2-1. The CDR3 contains 12 residues. In germline, CDR1 is MDHEN, CDR2 SYDVKM.

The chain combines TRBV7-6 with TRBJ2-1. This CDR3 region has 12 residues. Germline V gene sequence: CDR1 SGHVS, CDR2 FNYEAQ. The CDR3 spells CASSSAGNEQFF.

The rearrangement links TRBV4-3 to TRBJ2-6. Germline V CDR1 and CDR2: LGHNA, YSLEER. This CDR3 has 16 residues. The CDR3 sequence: CASSPARGSGANVLTF.

CDR3 sequence: CASSFSQGGAYEQYF. This sequence joins TRBV7-6 and TRBJ2-7; the TCRdb call, TRBD1, lacks DNA for checking. The CDR3 totals 15 residues. The germline gives CDR1 SGHVS, CDR2 FNYEAQ. Looking up the rest from reference TRBV7-6 and TRBJ2-7 gives the full variable domain: GAGVSQSPRYKVTKRGQDVALRCDPISGHVSLYWYRQALGQGPEFLTYFNYEAQQDKSGLPNDRFSAERPEGSISTLTIQRTEQRDSAMYRCASSFSQGGAYEQYFGPGTRLTVT.

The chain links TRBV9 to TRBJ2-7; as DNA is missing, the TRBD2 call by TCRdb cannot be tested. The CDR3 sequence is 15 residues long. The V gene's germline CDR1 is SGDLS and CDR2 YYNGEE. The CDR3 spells CASSVAGGPSYEQYF.

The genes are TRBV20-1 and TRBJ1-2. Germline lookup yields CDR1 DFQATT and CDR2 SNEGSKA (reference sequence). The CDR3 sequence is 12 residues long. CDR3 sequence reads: CSARNRDYGYTF.

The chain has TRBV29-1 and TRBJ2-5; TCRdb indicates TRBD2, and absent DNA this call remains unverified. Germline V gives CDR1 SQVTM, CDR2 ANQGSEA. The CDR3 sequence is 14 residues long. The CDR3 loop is CSVYGRGGQETQYF.

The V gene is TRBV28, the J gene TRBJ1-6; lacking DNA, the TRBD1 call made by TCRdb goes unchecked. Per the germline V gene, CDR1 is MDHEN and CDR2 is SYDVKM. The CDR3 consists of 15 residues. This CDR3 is CASIQPGPYNSPLHF.

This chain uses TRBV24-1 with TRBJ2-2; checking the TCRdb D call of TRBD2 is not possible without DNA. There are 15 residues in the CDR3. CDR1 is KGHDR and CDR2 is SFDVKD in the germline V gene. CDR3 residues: CATSDLLGGPGELFF.

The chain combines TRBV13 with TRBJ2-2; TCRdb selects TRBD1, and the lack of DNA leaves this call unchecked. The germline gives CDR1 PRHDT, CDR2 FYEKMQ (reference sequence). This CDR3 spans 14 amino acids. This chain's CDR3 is CASSQDRGSGELFF. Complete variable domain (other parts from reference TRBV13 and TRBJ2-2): AAGVIQSPRHLIKEKRETATLKCYPIPRHDTVYWYQQGPGQDPQFLISFYEKMQSDKGSIPDRFSAQQFSDYHSELNMSSLELGDSALYFCASSQDRGSGELFFGEGSRLTVL.

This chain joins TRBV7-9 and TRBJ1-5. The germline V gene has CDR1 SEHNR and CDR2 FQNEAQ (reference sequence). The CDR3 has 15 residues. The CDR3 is CASSLEGSSNQPQHF.

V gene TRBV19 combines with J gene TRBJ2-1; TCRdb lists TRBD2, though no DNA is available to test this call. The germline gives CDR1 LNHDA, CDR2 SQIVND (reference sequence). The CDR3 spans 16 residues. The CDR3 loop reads CASSIGQSSSYNEQFF. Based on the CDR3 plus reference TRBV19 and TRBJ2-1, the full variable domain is DGGITQSPKYLFRKEGQNVTLSCEQNLNHDAMYWYRQDPGQGLRLIYYSQIVNDFQKGDIAEGYSVSREKKESFPLTVTSAQKNPTAFYLCASSIGQSSSYNEQFFGPGTRLTVL.

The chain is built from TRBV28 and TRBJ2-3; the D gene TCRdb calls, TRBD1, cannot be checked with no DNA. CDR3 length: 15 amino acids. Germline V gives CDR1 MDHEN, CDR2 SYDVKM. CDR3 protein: CASSLGGSVTDTQYF.

The CDR3 region is CASSLTSGRFDEQFF. The V and J genes are TRBV19 and TRBJ2-1; TCRdb's D call, TRBD2, is unchecked because there is no DNA. Germline V gene data show CDR1 as LNHDA and CDR2 as SQIVND (reference sequence). This CDR3 contains 15 residues.

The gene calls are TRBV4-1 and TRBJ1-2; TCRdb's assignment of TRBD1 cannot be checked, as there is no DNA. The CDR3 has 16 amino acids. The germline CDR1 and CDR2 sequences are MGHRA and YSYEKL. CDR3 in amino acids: CASSQDRGQRGYGYTF.

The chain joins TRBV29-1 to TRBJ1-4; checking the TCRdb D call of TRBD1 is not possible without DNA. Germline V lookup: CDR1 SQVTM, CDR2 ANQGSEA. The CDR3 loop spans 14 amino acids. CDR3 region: CSVELGQAYEKLFF.

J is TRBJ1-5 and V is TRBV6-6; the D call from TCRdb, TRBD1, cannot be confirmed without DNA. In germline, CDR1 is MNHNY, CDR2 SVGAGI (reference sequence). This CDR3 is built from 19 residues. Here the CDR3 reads CASSYSILPRTGVNQPQHF.

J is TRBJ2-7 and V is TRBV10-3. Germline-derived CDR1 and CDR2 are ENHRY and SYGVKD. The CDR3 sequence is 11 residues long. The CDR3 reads CAISPSYEPYF.

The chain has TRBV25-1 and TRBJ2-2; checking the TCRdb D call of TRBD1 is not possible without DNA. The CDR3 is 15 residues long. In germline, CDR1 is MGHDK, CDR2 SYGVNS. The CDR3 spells CASSEGTGDTGELFF.

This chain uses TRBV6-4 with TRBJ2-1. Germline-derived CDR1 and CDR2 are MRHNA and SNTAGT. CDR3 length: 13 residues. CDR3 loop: CASSENSYNEQFF.

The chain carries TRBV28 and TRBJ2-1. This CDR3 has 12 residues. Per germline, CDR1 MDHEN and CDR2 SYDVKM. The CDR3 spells CASSLGWNEQFF.

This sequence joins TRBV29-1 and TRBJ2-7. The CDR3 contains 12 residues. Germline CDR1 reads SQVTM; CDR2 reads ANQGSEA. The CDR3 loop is CSVAISSYEQYF.